This T cell receptor (beta chain) was sequenced during a study of blood T cells in healthy people across ages. CDR1 is SGHRS, CDR2 YFSETQ, per germline. The CDR3 totals 17 residues. V was trimmed by 0 bases and J by 0 bases, leaving 15 bases between them. This clonotype was found a few times. Its antigen remains unidentified. A J-beta primer mix and a sample-barcoded 5' primer were used in a second PCR of about 7 to 12 cycles. TCRdb re-analysed the 5' RACE reads in MiXCR, keeping a single row per CDR3 protein. The sample lists 1.5 million to 2 million distinct CDR3 sequences; roughly 32% were seen once. General study findings and limits: Naive and antigen-experienced cells could not be conclusively compared, given unsorted PBMCs.

The material sequenced was blood. This sequence originates from a woman aged 25 to 45 in good health. The chain has TRBV5-1 and TRBJ1-1; perhaps TRBD1 as D (5 bases). The chain's CDR3 is CASSLAQYGAVNTEAFF. The CDR3 DNA is TGCGCCAGCAGCTTGGCTCAGTATGGGGCTGTGAACACTGAAGCTTTCTTT.